This is a list of T cell receptor beta chains from one sample in a study of OX40 agonist ivuxolimab in advanced cancers. The repertoire was sequenced with immunoSEQ multiplex PCR; TCRdb's copy has only in-frame clones and lacks some. The repertoire holds about 60,000 clones, with 84% as singletons. The sequencing here drew on CD4+ or CD8+ T cells sorted from blood, taken in a trial of the OX40 agonist ivuxolimab. The receptor source for this set is an adult with an advanced solid tumor such as melanoma, head and neck, liver or kidney cancer. Each CDR3 is given without its conserved first and last residue.

TRBJ2-1,TRBV2,ASSRTSGSYNEQF
TRBJ2-7,TRBV2,ASIGEAGGPPYEQY
TRBJ1-2,TRBV6-5,ASSYSRGFYGYT
TRBJ1-1,TRBV25-1,ASSENRDGTEAF
TRBJ1-2,TRBV7-2,ASSSSGTDNYGYT
TRBJ2-3,TRBV5-4,ASSLAGTDTQY
TRBJ1-2,TRBV9,ASSAKGQTYGYT
TRBJ2-7,TRBV6-5,ASSPPGQYQPY
TRBJ1-1,TRBV5-6,ASSHRSAMNTEAF
TRBJ1-5,TRBV28,ASSVFSGTGGNQPQH
TRBJ1-1,TRBV9,ASSSRGGTEAF
TRBJ1-2,TRBV5-4,ASSTLTVINYGYT
TRBJ1-1,TRBV6-5,ASSYYPPVNTEAF
TRBJ1-1,TRBV19,ASSIPGATEAF
TRBJ2-5,TRBV7-6,ASSLEGFSETQY
TRBJ2-3,TRBV30,AGTIHGDTQY